This TCR beta chain was sequenced in a study of shared clonotypes between healthy human individuals. The study, taken as a whole, reports: Across a few donors, naive CD4 shared roughly 5.2%, naive CD8 more than 3%, memory CD4 more than 2%, memory CD8 around 0.42%. Researchers found naive subsets generally carried larger estimated richness than memory subsets. Non-shared clonotypes displayed generation probabilities falling below those of clonotypes present in all four donors.

Notes on this clone: Its antigen is currently unknown.

Terminally differentiated effector memory CD45RA+ cells were left out of the naive CD8 fraction, which was CD45RO-negative and positively selected for CCR7. The germline CDR1 and CDR2 sequences are MNHNY and SVGAGI (reference sequence). The CDR3 covers 15 residues. V was pared by 4 bases and J by 0 bases, with 4 bases of the junction left unmatched. Sequencing used immunoSEQ multiplex PCR; TCRdb keeps in-frame clones, though not all of them. The data contain about 2.1 million clones, around 95% of them singletons. This TCR came from a man aged 18 to 29 in good health. Some clones in this sample may be carry-over from other donors' samples. Sequenced material: naive CD8+ T cells from PBMCs. This chain links TRBV6-6 with TRBJ2-3; 7 positions match TRBD1. CDR3 nucleotide sequence: TGTGCCAGCAGTTCCGGGACAGATAGCACAGATACGCAGTATTTT. This sequence encodes CASSSGTDSTDTQYF.